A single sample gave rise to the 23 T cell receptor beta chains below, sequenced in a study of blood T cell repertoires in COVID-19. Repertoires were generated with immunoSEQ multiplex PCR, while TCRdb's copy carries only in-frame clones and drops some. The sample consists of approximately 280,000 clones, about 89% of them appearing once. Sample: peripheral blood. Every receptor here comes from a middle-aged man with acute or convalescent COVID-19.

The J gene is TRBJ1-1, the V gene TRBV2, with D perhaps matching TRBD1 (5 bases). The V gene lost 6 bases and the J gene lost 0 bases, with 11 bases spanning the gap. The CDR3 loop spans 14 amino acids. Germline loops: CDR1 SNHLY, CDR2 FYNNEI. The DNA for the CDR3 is TGTGCCAGCAGGGATGGGGGGATGAACACTGAAGCTTTCTTT. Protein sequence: CASRDGGMNTEAFF.

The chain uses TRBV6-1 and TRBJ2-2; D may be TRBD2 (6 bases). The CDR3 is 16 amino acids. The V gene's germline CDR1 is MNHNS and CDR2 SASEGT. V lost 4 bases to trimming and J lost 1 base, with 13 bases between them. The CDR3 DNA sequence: TGTGCCAGCAGTGCCGTTTGGGGGGTGAACACCGGGGAGCTGTTTTTT. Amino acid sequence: CASSAVWGVNTGELFF.

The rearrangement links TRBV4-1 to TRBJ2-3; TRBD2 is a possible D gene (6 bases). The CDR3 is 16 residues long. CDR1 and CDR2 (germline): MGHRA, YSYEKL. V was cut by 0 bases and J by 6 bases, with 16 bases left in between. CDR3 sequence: CASSQEPRLEGDTQYF. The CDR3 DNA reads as TGCGCCAGCAGCCAAGAACCAAGACTAGAGGGCGATACGCAGTATTTT.

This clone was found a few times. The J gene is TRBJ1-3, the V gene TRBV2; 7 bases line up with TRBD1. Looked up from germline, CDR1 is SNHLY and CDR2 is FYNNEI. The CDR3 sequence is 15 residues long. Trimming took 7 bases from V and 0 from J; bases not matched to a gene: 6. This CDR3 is CASNVDRTSGNTIYF. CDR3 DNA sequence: TGTGCCAGCAACGTGGACAGGACCTCTGGAAACACCATATATTTT.

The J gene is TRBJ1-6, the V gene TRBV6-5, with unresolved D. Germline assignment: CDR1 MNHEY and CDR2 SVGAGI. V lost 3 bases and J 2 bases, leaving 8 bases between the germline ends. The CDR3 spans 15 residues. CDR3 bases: TGTGCCAGCAGTTATGAGGGCCCCTATAATTCACCCCTCCACTTT. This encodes CASSYEGPYNSPLHF.

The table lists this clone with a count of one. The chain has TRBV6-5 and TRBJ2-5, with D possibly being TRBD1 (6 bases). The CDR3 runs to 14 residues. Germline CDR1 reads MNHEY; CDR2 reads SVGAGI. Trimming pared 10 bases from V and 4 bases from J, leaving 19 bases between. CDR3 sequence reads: CATLTTGIRETQYF. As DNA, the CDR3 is TGTGCCACCCTTACTACAGGGATTCGAGAGACCCAGTACTTC.

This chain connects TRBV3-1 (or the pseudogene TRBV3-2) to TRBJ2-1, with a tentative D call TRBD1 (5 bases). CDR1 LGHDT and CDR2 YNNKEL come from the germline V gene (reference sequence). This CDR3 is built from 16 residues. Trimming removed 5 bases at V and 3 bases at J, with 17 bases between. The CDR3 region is CASSRRTRGNYNEQFF. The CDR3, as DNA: TGTGCCAGCAGCAGGCGCACAAGGGGCAACTACAATGAGCAGTTCTTC.

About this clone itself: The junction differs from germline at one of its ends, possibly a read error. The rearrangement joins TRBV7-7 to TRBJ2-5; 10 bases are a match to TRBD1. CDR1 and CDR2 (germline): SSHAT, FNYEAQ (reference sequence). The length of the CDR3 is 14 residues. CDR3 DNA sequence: TGTGCTAGCAGCGACAGGGGGCTACAAGAGACCCAGTACTTC. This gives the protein CASSDRGLQETQYF.

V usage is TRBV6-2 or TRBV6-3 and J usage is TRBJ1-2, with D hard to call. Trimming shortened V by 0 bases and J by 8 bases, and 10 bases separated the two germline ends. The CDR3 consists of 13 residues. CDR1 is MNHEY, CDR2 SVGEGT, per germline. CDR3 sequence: CASSYSNGPGYTF. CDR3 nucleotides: TGTGCCAGCAGTTACTCGAATGGCCCGGGCTACACCTTC.

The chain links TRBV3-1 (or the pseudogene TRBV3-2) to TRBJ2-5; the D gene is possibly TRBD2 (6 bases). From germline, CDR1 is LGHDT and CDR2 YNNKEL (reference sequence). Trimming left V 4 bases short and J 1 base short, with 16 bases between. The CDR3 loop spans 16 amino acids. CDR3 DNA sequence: TGTGCCAGCAGCCTTTTGGGGGAGGCGGGCCAAGAGACCCAGTACTTC. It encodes CASSLLGEAGQETQYF.

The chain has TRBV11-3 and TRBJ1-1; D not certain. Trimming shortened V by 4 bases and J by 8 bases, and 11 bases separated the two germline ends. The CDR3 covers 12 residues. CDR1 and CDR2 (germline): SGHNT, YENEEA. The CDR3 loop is CASSSTGDEAFF. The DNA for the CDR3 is TGTGCCAGCAGCTCTACGGGAGACGAAGCTTTCTTT.

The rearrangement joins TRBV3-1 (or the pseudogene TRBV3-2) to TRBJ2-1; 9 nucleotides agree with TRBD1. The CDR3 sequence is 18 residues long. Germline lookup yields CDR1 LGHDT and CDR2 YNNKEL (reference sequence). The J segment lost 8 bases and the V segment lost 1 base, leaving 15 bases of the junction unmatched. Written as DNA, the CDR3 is TGTGCCAGCAGCCAAGCCCAGGGGTGGGACAGGGAGCCCTATGAGCAGTTCTTC. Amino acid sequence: CASSQAQGWDREPYEQFF.

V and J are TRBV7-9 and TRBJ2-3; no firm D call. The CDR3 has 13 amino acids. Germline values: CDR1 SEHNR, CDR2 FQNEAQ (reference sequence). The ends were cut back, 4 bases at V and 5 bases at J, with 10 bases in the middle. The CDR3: CASSSPAVDTQYF. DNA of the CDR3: TGTGCCAGCAGCTCGCCCGCGGTAGATACGCAGTATTTT.

CDR3 in DNA: TGTGCCAGCAGCCTCCTAATGGGGAGCTCCTACGAGCAGTACTTC. Translated: CASSLLMGSSYEQYF. This chain links TRBV11-1 with TRBJ2-7; the D gene is possibly TRBD2 (5 bases). Trimming took 5 bases from V and 0 from J, leaving 14 bases between them. The germline V gene encodes CDR1 SGHAT and CDR2 FQDESV (reference sequence). The CDR3 runs 15 residues.

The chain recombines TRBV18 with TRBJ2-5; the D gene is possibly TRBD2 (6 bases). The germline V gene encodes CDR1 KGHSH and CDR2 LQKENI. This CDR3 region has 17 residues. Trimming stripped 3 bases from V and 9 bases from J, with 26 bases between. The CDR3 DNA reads TGTGCCAGCTCACCTCTACAGTCGGGAGTTAATTTTGGGGCCCAGTACTTC. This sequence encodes CASSPLQSGVNFGAQYF.

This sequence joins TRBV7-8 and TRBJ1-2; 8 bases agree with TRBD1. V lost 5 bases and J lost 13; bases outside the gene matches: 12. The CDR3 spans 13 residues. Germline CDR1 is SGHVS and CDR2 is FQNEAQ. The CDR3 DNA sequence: TGTGCCAGCAGCGGGAGGACAGGGCGGCGCAGCACCTTC. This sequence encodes CASSGRTGRRSTF.

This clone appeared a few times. CDR3 coding DNA: TGTGCCAGCAGGGATCTCCAGGGGTCTAGGTACGAGCAGTACTTC. Translation gives CASRDLQGSRYEQYF. V usage is TRBV27 and J usage is TRBJ2-7; a weak D match, TRBD1 (6 bases). Germline CDR1 is MNHEY and CDR2 is SMNVEV (reference sequence). The V gene lost 6 bases and the J gene lost 4 bases, with 19 bases spanning the gap. The CDR3 length is 15 residues.

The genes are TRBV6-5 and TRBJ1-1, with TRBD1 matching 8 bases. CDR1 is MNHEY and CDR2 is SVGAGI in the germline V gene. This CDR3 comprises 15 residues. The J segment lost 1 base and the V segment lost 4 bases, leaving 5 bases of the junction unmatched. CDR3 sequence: CASSSSGTGNTEAFF. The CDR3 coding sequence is TGTGCCAGCAGTTCCTCCGGGACAGGGAACACTGAAGCTTTCTTT.

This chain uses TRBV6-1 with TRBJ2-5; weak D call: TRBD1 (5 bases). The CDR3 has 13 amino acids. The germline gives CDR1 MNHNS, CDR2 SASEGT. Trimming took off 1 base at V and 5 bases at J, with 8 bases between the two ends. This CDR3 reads CASSEGTWETQYF. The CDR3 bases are TGTGCCAGCAGTGAAGGGACATGGGAGACCCAGTACTTC.

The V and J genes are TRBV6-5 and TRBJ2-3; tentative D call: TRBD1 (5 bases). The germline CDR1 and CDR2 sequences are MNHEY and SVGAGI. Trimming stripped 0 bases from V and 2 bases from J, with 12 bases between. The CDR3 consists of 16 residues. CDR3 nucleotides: TGTGCCAGCAGTTACTCGAATTTAGGGGACACAGATACGCAGTATTTT. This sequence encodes CASSYSNLGDTDTQYF.

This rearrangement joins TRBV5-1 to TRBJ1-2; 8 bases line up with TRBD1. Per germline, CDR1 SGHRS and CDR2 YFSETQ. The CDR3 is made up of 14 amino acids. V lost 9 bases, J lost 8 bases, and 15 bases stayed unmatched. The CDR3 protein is CATTTGDRTYGYTF. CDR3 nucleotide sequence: TGCGCCACCACAACCGGGGACAGGACGTACGGCTACACCTTC.

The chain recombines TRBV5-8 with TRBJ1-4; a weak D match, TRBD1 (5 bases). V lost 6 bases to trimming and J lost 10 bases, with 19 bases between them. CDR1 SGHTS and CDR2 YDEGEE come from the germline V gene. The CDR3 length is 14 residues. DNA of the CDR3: TGTGCCAGCACCTCCCGACAGCCGCCCGGAAAACTGTTTTTT. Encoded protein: CASTSRQPPGKLFF.

The CDR3 DNA follows: TGTGCCAGCAGTCCCGGGACAGGAGGCTACACCTTC. This codes for CASSPGTGGYTF. This chain joins TRBV12-3 or TRBV12-4 and TRBJ1-2; 8 bases match TRBD1. V lost 5 bases to trimming and J lost 8 bases; unmatched junction nucleotides: 4. The CDR3 spans 12 residues.